This T cell receptor beta chain was sequenced in a study of blood T cell repertoires in COVID-19 (dated by TCRdb to 2020 to 2022). Notes on the research overall: Samples covering the acute and convalescent phases of COVID-19 were provided by collaborators in the United States, Italy and Spain. Where available, HLA class I and class II types were taken from metadata supplied by the sample provider and were not determined by assay-based typing. Subjects who had been exposed to COVID-19, were actively infected with it, or had recovered from it provided the deeply sampled blood TCRbeta repertoires that made up the dataset. Sample metadata almost always included a de-identified subject ID, COVID-19 status, age in years and sex. The samples were drawn from two sources: the first 160 participants of the ongoing ImmuneRACE study, and over 1,000 subjects contributed by 6 global collaborators. The prospective study material was composed of cDNA or gDNA derived from T cells, B-cell-depleted T cells, or PBMCs. The repertoires were released in a freely available public database intended as a resource for research on the immune response to SARS-CoV-2. Results the study describes overall, beyond this receptor: Clinical and demographic metadata were provided uncurated, with the amount varying by source and participant.

As regards this clone: The target of this receptor is not known. Base qualities are missing; no much larger clone stands one base away.

In the prospective study, participants were roughly 18 to 95 years old, resided in about two dozen geographic areas of the United States, and were enrolled through a virtual design. In the prospective study, participants were assigned to cohorts based on the clinical history participants reported in a screening survey and a study questionnaire. Recovered participants in ImmuneRACE Cohort 3 were defined by two consecutive negative NP/OP PCR tests, clearance by a healthcare professional, or resolution of symptoms. In the prospective study, mobile phlebotomists collected whole blood, serum and a nasopharyngeal or oropharyngeal swab from each participant. Participants in the prospective study had the option to provide additional blood draws and questionnaires over a roughly two-month period. Before DNA extraction, blood samples from the prospective study were shipped at room temperature or frozen.

TCRbeta CDR3 regions were amplified from genomic DNA by means of the immunoSEQ Assay, a bias-controlled multiplex PCR. The source study handled its data this way. Nucleated cell counts per sample were estimated from amplification of reference gene primers within the assay. Sequence reads were collapsed and filtered to measure the absolute abundance of every unique TCRbeta CDR3 rearrangement. For each sample, productive Simpson clonality was calculated by taking the square root of Simpson's diversity index across productive rearrangements. TCRdb's version of the immuneACCESS table is confined to in-frame rearrangements and falls short of the full clone set. An unresolved V gene accounts for under half of the shortfall where checked; the remainder is of unknown origin. The V and J calls and the clone size are those of that table, but D and trimming were determined from the DNA. In all, the sample holds 200,000 to 250,000 clones, and around 90% of those were seen once. The leading ten clones occupy 1.5% to 2% of the sample.

Trimming accounts for 4 bases at V and 0 bases at J, while the number of junction bases matched to no gene is 5. The germline V gene yields SGHDT for CDR1 and YYEEEE for CDR2. From the cysteine up to the phenylalanine, the CDR3 has a length of 16 residues. Solely the CDR3 DNA is kept, with 48 bases framed from the first base. This TCR came from a woman in her late teens or twenties who had recovered from COVID-19. Recombination connected TRBV5-6 to TRBJ2-3; TRBD2 aligns with 10 central bases. What was sequenced was PBMCs or T cells enriched from blood (not recorded which). The bases are TGTGCCAGCAGCCGGATTAGCGGGGGGAGCACAGATACGCAGTATTTT. The encoded protein is CASSRISGGSTDTQYF.